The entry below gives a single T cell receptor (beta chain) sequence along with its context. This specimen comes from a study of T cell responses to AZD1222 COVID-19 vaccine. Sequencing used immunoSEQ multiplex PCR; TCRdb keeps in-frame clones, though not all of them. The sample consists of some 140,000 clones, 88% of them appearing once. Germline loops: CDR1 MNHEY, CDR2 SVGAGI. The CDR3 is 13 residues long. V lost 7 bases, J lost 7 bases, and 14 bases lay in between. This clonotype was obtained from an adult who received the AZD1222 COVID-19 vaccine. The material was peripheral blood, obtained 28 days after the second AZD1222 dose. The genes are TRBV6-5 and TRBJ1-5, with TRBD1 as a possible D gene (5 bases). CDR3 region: CASTPLWGQPQHF. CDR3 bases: TGTGCCAGCACCCCGTTGTGGGGGCAGCCCCAGCATTTT.